This passage covers 13 T cell receptor beta chains from one sample sequenced in a study of CD8 T cells in Susac syndrome. The authors reverse transcribed roughly 0.5 to 1 ug RNA with random hexamers. Each CDR3 protein is one row after TCRdb ran MiXCR on the immunoSEQ multiplex PCR reads. The sample consists of some 170,000 distinct CDR3 sequences, 94% of them appearing once. The sample comprised CD4+ T cells from PBMCs. Every receptor here comes from a human donor with multiple sclerosis.

The chain joins TRBV5-6 to TRBJ2-5, with TRBD2 identical over 12 bases. The V gene end was trimmed by 4 bases and the J gene end by 4 bases; junction bases not matched to a gene: 5. The CDR3 contains 15 residues. Per the germline V gene, CDR1 is SGHDT and CDR2 is YYEEEE. The CDR3 nucleotides read TGTGCCAGCAGCAATCTAGCGGGAGGGCCAGAGACCCAGTACTTC. Its protein product is CASSNLAGGPETQYF.

This clonotype was observed once. The genes are TRBV28 and TRBJ1-5; no reliable D call. The V end was cut by 2 bases, the J end by 0 bases, with 8 bases between. The CDR3 has 15 amino acids. Germline loops: CDR1 MDHEN, CDR2 SYDVKM. CDR3 sequence reads: CASSLHGYSNQPQHF. CDR3 nucleotide sequence: TGTGCCAGCAGTTTACACGGTTATAGCAATCAGCCCCAGCATTTT.

The CDR3 reads CASSLATGLEQYF. In DNA form, the CDR3 reads TGCGCCAGCAGCTTGGCCACCGGGCTCGAGCAGTACTTC. The chain has TRBV5-1 and TRBJ2-7; D unresolved. The CDR3 is 13 amino acids. Trimming took off 0 bases at V and 6 bases at J, with 10 bases between the two ends. Germline V gives CDR1 SGHRS, CDR2 YFSETQ.

The chain joins TRBV7-2 to TRBJ2-7, with no clear D. The CDR3 is 11 amino acids. Between the trimmed V and J ends, which lost 6 bases and 3 bases, there was a span of 6 bases. Germline CDR1 SGHTA, CDR2 FQGNSA. CDR3 in DNA: TGTGCCAGCAGTTTCTACTACGAGCAGTACTTC. This codes for CASSFYYEQYF.

V usage is TRBV12-3 or TRBV12-4 and J usage is TRBJ1-5, with D possibly TRBD1 on 5 matching bases. The CDR3 covers 14 residues. Trimming left V 7 bases short and J 1 base short, with 11 bases between. CDR3 protein: CASNQGLSNQPQHF. In DNA form, the CDR3 reads TGTGCCAGCAATCAGGGTTTAAGCAATCAGCCCCAGCATTTT.

The rearrangement uses TRBV10-1 and TRBJ1-2; D ambiguous. This CDR3 has 13 residues. Per germline, CDR1 WNHNN and CDR2 SYGVQD (reference sequence). V gave up 4 bases and J gave up 0 bases, with 6 bases separating them. Here the CDR3 reads CASSGRSNYGYTF. The CDR3 bases are TGCGCCAGCAGTGGACGGTCTAACTATGGCTACACCTTC.

The chain uses TRBV20-1 and TRBJ2-7; D call uncertain. The V end was cut by 0 bases, the J end by 2 bases, with 23 bases between. The CDR3 consists of 18 residues. In germline, CDR1 is DFQATT, CDR2 SNEGSKA (reference sequence). The CDR3 DNA follows: TGCAGTGCTAGAGATCTCCTCAAGGGTCGGGCCAGGACCTACGAGCAGTACTTC. Its protein product is CSARDLLKGRARTYEQYF.

The CDR3 protein is CATSDLEGGRETQYF. CDR3 sequence (DNA): TGTGCCACCAGTGATTTGGAGGGAGGGAGGGAGACCCAGTACTTC. The chain couples TRBV24-1 to TRBJ2-5; 7 positions agree with TRBD2. The length of the CDR3 is 15 residues. The V gene's germline CDR1 is KGHDR and CDR2 SFDVKD. V lost 0 bases to trimming and J lost 5 bases; unmatched junction nucleotides: 5.

This chain uses TRBV12-3 or TRBV12-4 with TRBJ1-5; D unresolved. The CDR3 sequence is 15 residues long. With 6 bases removed from V and 3 bases from J, the gap between germline ends came to 15 bases. The CDR3 nucleotides read TGTGCCAGCAGCTCCTCGGGAAGGCTCAATCAGCCCCAGCATTTT. It translates to CASSSSGRLNQPQHF.

The chain combines TRBV2 with TRBJ1-4; a weak D match, TRBD1 (6 bases). V was clipped by 4 bases and J by 0 bases, with 12 bases between them. The CDR3 loop spans 16 amino acids. Germline V gives CDR1 SNHLY, CDR2 FYNNEI. CDR3 sequence reads: CASSVGGRTTNEKLFF. The CDR3 DNA follows: TGTGCCAGCAGTGTCGGGGGCCGAACAACTAATGAAAAACTGTTTTTT.

This chain connects TRBV20-1 to TRBJ2-7, with 9 bases fitting TRBD2. The CDR3 is 18 amino acids. From germline, CDR1 is DFQATT and CDR2 SNEGSKA (reference sequence). J was trimmed by 3 bases and V by 1 base; bases with no gene match: 16. CDR3: CSARGSLAGTKGFYEQYF. DNA of the CDR3: TGCAGTGCTAGAGGGAGCCTAGCGGGAACCAAGGGCTTCTACGAGCAGTACTTC.

This chain connects TRBV5-6 to TRBJ1-1; D call uncertain. The length of the CDR3 is 13 residues. V was shortened by 3 bases and J by 11 bases, with 17 bases between the two germline ends. CDR1 and CDR2 (germline): SGHDT, YYEEEE. CDR3 nucleotides: TGTGCCAGCAGCTCTATCTCTAGACGCACGGCTTTCTTT. Its translation is CASSSISRRTAFF.

The rearrangement joins TRBV7-9 to TRBJ1-1, with a tentative D call TRBD1 (6 bases). Trimming removed 5 bases from V and 4 bases from J, with 11 bases in between. This CDR3 spans 13 amino acids. Germline V gives CDR1 SEHNR, CDR2 FQNEAQ (reference sequence). CDR3 residues: CASSRHRATEAFF. The CDR3 DNA follows: TGTGCCAGCAGCCGTCACAGGGCCACTGAAGCTTTCTTT.